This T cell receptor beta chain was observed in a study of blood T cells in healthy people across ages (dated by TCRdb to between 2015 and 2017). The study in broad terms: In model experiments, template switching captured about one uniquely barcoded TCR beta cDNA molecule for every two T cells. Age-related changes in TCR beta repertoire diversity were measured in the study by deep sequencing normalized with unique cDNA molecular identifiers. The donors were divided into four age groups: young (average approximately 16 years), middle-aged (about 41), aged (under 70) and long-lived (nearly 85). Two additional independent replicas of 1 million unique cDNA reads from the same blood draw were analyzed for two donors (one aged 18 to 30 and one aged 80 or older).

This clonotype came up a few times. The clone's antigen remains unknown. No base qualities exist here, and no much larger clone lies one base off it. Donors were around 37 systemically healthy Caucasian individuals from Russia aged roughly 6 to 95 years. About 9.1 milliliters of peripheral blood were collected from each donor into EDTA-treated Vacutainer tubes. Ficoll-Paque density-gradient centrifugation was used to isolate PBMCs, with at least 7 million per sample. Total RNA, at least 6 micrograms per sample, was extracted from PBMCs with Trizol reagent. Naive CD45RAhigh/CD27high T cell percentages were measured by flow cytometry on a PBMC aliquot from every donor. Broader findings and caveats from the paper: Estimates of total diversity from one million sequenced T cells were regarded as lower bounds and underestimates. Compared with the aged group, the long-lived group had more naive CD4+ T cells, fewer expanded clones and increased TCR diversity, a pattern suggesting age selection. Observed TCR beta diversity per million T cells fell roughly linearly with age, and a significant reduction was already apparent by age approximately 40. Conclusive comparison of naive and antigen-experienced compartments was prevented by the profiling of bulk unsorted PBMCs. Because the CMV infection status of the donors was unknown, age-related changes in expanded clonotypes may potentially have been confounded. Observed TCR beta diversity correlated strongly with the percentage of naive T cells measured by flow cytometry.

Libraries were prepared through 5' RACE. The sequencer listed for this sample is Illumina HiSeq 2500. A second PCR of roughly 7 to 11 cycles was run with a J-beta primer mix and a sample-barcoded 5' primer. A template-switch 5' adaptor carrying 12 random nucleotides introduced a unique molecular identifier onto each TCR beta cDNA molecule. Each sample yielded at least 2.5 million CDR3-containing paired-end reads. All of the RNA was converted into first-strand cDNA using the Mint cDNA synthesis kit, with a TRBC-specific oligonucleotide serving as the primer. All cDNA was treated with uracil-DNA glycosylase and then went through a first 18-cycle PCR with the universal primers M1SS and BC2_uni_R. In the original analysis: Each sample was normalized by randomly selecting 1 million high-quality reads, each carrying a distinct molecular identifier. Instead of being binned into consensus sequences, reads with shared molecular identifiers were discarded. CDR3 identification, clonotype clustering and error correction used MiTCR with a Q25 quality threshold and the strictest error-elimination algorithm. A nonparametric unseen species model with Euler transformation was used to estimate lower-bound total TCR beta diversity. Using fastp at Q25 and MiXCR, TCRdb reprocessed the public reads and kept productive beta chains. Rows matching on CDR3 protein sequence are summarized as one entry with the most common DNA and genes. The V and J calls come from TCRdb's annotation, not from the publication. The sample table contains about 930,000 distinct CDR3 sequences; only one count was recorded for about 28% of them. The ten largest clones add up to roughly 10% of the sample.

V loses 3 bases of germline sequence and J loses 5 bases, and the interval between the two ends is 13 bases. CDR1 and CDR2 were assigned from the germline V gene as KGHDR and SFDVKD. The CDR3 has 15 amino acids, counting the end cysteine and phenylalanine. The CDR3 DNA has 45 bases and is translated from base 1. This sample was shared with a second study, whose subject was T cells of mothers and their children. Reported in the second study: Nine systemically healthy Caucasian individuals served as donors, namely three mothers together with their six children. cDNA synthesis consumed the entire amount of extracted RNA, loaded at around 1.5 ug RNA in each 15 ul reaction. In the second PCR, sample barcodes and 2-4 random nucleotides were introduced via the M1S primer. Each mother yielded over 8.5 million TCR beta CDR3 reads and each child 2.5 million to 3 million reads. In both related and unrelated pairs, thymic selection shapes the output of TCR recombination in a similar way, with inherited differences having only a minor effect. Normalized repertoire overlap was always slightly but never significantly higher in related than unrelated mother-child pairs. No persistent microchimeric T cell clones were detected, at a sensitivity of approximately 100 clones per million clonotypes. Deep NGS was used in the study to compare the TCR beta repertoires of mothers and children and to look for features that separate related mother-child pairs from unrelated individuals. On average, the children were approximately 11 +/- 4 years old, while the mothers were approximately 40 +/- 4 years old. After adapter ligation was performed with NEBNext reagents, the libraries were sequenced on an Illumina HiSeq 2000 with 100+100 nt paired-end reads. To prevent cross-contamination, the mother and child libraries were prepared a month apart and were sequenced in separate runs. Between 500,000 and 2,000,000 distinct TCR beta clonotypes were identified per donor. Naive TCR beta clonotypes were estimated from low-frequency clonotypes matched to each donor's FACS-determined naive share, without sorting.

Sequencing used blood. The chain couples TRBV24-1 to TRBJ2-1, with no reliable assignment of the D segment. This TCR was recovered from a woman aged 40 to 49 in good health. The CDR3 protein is CATSDTAKIDNEQFF. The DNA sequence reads TGTGCCACCAGTGATACGGCTAAAATAGACAATGAGCAGTTCTTC.